This T cell receptor (beta chain) was identified in a study of blood T cell repertoires in COVID-19 (dated by TCRdb to the early 2020s). Regarding the research as a whole: Collaborator samples came from the United States, Italy and Spain and covered acute and convalescent phases of COVID-19. Subjects who had been exposed to COVID-19, were actively infected with it, or had recovered from it provided the deeply sampled blood TCRbeta repertoires that made up the dataset. Where available, HLA class I and class II types were taken from metadata supplied by the sample provider and were not determined by assay-based typing. The repertoires were released in a freely available public database meant as a resource for research on the immune response to SARS-CoV-2. Samples came from the ongoing ImmuneRACE study (first 160 participants) plus 1,254 subjects from 6 global collaborators. Sample metadata almost always included a de-identified subject ID, COVID-19 status, age in years and sex. The prospective study material was composed of cDNA or gDNA derived from T cells, B-cell-depleted T cells, or PBMCs. General study outcomes and caveats: The amount of clinical and demographic metadata varied by source and participant and was provided uncurated.

Participants in the prospective study were aged about 18 to 95 years, lived in 24 United States geographic areas, and enrolled through a virtual design. Cohort assignment in the prospective study relied on participant-reported clinical history from a screening survey and a study questionnaire. Each participant in the prospective study had whole blood, serum and a nasopharyngeal or oropharyngeal swab collected by mobile phlebotomists. Over a 2-month period, participants in the prospective study had the option of providing additional blood draws and questionnaires. Prospective study blood samples were shipped either frozen or at room temperature before DNA extraction. V sheds 5 bases and J sheds 0 bases, leaving 17 bases between their ends. Via the germline V gene, CDR1 is ENHRY and CDR2 SYGVKD. Its CDR3 holds 17 amino acids, cysteine through phenylalanine. The kept DNA is CDR3 alone, 51 bases in frame from the first base.

The immunoSEQ Assay, a bias-controlled multiplex PCR, was used to amplify TCRbeta CDR3 regions from genomic DNA. On the authors' methods: The number of nucleated cells in each sample was estimated by amplification of reference gene primers within the assay. To quantify the absolute abundance of each unique TCRbeta CDR3 rearrangement, sequence reads were collapsed and filtered. For each sample, productive Simpson clonality was calculated as the square root of Simpson's diversity index across productive rearrangements. In its TCRdb copy, this immuneACCESS table keeps in-frame sequences only and misses some clones. Where compared with another copy, unresolved V genes explain less than half of these, and the others have no known cause. V and J calls and clone size are given by that table; D and trimming were obtained from the DNA. In all, the sample holds around 220,000 clones, and around 90% of those were seen once. The ten top clones hold roughly 6.3% of the sample.

This clone was seen a single time. Its cognate antigen has yet to be identified. It has no much larger one-base neighbor in the sample; base qualities were not kept. The specimen was PBMCs or T cells enriched from blood (not recorded which). The origin of this receptor is a woman aged 30 to 39 with acute COVID-19. The chain links TRBV10-3 with TRBJ1-3; TRBD1 is a weak D gene call, 5 bases matching. The base sequence is TGTGCCATCAGTTACTATTTGGACGGACACTCTGGAAACACCATATATTTT. The resulting protein is CAISYYLDGHSGNTIYF.